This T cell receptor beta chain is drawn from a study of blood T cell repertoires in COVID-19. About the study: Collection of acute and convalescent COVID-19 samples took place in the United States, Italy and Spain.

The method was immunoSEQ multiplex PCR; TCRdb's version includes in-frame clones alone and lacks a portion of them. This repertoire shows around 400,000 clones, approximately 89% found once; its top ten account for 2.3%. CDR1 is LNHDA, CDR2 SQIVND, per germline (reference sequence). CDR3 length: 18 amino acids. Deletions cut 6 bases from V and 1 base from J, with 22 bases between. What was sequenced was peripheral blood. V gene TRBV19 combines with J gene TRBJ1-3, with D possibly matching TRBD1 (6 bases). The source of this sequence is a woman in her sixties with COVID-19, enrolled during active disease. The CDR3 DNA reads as TGTGCCAGTAGCCGCCTGGGGGACAACGGAGCTTCTGGAAACACCATATATTTT. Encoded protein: CASSRLGDNGASGNTIYF.